A few counts support the clone carrying this TCR beta chain. They isolated at least 6.5 million PBMCs from each sample. The sample originates from a study of blood T cells in healthy people across ages. A second PCR of roughly 7 to 11 cycles used a sample-barcoded 5' primer and a J-beta primer mix. Samples each returned at least 2.5 million CDR3-containing paired-end reads. In TCRdb, the 5' RACE reads were re-called with MiXCR into one record per CDR3 protein. The sample includes approximately 1.5 million distinct CDR3 sequences, 40% to 45% of them seen just once. Per the germline V gene, CDR1 is DFQATT and CDR2 is SNEGSKA (reference sequence). The CDR3 consists of 14 residues. With 6 bases removed from V and 0 bases from J, the gap between germline ends came to 12 bases.

The V call is TRBV20-1, the J call TRBJ2-1; no firm D call. The sequenced sample consisted of blood. The TCR comes from a woman in her late teens or twenties in good health. The CDR3 DNA is TGCAGTGCCCAGACCCTGAGCTCCTACAATGAGCAGTTCTTC. Residues: CSAQTLSSYNEQFF.